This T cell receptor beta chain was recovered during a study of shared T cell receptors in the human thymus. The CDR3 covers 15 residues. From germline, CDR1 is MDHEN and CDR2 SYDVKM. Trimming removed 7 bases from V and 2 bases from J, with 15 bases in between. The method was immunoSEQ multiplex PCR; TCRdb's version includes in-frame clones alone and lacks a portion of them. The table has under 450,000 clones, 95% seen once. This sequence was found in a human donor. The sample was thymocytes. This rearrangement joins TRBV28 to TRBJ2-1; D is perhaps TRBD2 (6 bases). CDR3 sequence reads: CASISGLEAYNEQFF. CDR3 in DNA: TGTGCCAGCATAAGCGGGCTAGAAGCCTACAATGAGCAGTTCTTC.